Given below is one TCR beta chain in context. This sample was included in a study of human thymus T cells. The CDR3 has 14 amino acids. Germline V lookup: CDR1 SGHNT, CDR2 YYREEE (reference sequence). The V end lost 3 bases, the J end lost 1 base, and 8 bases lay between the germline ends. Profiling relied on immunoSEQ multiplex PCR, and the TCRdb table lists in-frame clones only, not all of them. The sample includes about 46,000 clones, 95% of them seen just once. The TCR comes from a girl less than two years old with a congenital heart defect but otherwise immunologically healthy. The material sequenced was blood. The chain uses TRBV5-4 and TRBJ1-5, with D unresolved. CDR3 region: CASSSSGSNQPQHF. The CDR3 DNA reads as TGTGCCAGCAGCTCCTCGGGGAGCAATCAGCCCCAGCATTTT.